This T cell receptor beta chain comes out of a study of blood T cell repertoires in COVID-19. Study at large: Donors in the United States, Italy and Spain gave samples during acute or convalescent COVID-19.

One Seattle source followed patients from active infection through their disease course. Some clones are missing from TCRdb's copy, which holds only in-frame ones; the method was immunoSEQ multiplex PCR. This repertoire shows about 92,000 clones, approximately 90% found once; its top ten account for about 17%. V shed 6 bases and J 0 bases; nucleotides not matched to a gene: 5. Germline loops: CDR1 SQVTM, CDR2 ANQGSEA. CDR3 length: 15 amino acids. The receptor was derived from a woman aged 55-75 years with COVID-19, enrolled during active disease. The chain combines TRBV29-1 with TRBJ1-1, with 12 bases identical to TRBD1. Source material: peripheral blood. The chain's CDR3 is CSVRDRGRMNTEAFF. CDR3 sequence (DNA): TGCAGCGTACGGGACAGGGGGCGGATGAACACTGAAGCTTTCTTT.